The clone carrying this TCR beta chain has only one observation. This specimen comes from a study of blood T cell repertoires in COVID-19. Whole-study context: Both acute and convalescent COVID-19 samples were obtained from the United States, Italy and Spain. Sources were T cells, B-cell-depleted T cells, or PBMCs; the material itself was cDNA or gDNA.

CDR1 is SGHDT and CDR2 is YYEEEE in the germline V gene. V was pared by 4 bases and J by 0 bases, with 17 bases between. CDR3 length equals 18 residues. Authors' methods: How many nucleated cells were present was estimated from reference gene primer amplification. Repertoires were generated with immunoSEQ multiplex PCR, while TCRdb's copy carries only in-frame clones and drops some. V and J calls and clone size come straight from that table; D and trimming were deduced from the DNA. The sample has some 130,000 clones, roughly 80% seen once. The clonotype was recovered from a man between 60 and 70 years old with acute or convalescent COVID-19. The chain uses TRBV5-6 and TRBJ2-6, with unresolved D. The sequenced material came from peripheral blood. In nucleotides, the CDR3 is TGTGCCAGCAGCCCGGTGGGTTTCTGGAGCTCTGGGGCCAACGTCCTGACTTTC. Its translation: CASSPVGFWSSGANVLTF. The full variable domain, completed using reference TRBV5-6 and TRBJ2-6, is DAGVTQSPTHLIKTRGQQVTLRCSPKSGHDTVSWYQQALGQGPQFIFQYYEEEERQRGNFPDRFSGHQFPNYSSELNVNALLLGDSALYLCASSPVGFWSSGANVLTFGAGSRLTVL.